This TCR beta chain was profiled in a study of spatial heterogeneity in lung cancer (dated by TCRdb to about 2019). In terms of the full investigation: The donors were 65 to 85 patients from the lung TRACERx cohort who had early-stage, untreated non-small cell lung cancer. Follow-up PBMC samples were sequenced whenever available, and the median time to follow-up was approximately two years after resection. More beta-chain than alpha-chain transcripts were consistently detected, likely reflecting higher beta-chain transcript abundance. In the raw uncorrected reads, each unique combination of TCR and UMI appeared more than ten times on average. The study quantitatively compared TCR alpha and beta repertoires across multiple tumor regions, matched nontumor lung and blood in non-small cell lung cancer. Nonsynonymous mutation counts, determined by whole-exome sequencing of tumor tissue, were related to features of the TCR repertoire. Both alpha and beta chains were TCR-sequenced in samples taken at surgery, namely 220 tumor regions, approximately 66 matched nontumor lung samples and roughly 56 PBMC samples. Points the paper makes about the study in general: Confirming at a functional level the hypothesis that regional TCRs recognize regional mutations was considered to require additional single-cell paired TCR alpha and beta sequencing. Only 13 to 15 patients were included in comparisons of baseline and follow-up blood repertoires. Ubiquitous expanded tumor TCRs showed up in blood more often at tumor resection than at routine follow-up.

The library was obtained by 5' RACE. TCRdb lists the instrument as NextSeq 500. In the TCR library protocol, a unique molecular identifier was attached to each TCR cDNA molecule so that PCR and sequencing errors could be corrected. Turning to the authors' computational methods: TCR identification, UMI-based error correction and CDR3 extraction were all carried out with Decombinator tools. TCRs above a frequency of 2 per 1,000, corresponding to the top 1% of the tumor frequency distribution, were defined as expanded. Renyi diversity was calculated using the R vegan package after each repertoire was subsampled 100 times to 5,000 TCRs. CDR3 similarity networks were built from amino acid triplet string-kernel similarity, with CDR3s being connected when pairwise similarity was above 0.82. Through fastp at Q25 and MiXCR, TCRdb rebuilt clones from the public reads, retaining in-frame beta chains. Each CDR3 protein gets just one entry, which takes the most common genes and DNA from the rows behind it. The V and J calls reflect TCRdb's pipeline rather than the authors' work. This sample has over 35,000 distinct CDR3 sequences in its table, and roughly 10% of those were observed once. Of the sample, 15% to 20% is held by the ten largest clones.

There are many counts of this clonotype. What this receptor recognizes is not known. No qualities accompany the bases; no much larger clone lies one base away. Counted from cysteine to phenylalanine, this CDR3 has 14 amino acids. Only the CDR3 part of the read is kept: 42 bases, read in frame from the first base. V lost 6 bases and J lost 4 bases, and the count of bases not matched to a germline gene is 8. The germline V gene gives CDR1 as MDHEN and CDR2 as SYDVKM. Interpreted using the paper, the time point label stands for: blood at routine non-recurrence follow-up after resection. Whole RNA extracted from tumor and nontumor lung tissue, or from cryopreserved PBMC samples, was used for TCR sequencing without cell sorting. Patients were selected for TCR sequencing only if sufficient RNA was available from at least two tumor regions.

The TCR was taken from a female donor with early-stage non-small cell lung cancer. The sample here was PBMCs, taken at follow-up. Recombination connected TRBV28 to TRBJ1-2, and TRBD1 matches 7 of the central bases. The nucleotides read TGTGCCAGCAGCAAACAGGGGATGGGCTATGGCTACACCTTC. Its coded protein is CASSKQGMGYGYTF.